A single sample gave rise to the 12 T cell receptor beta chains below, sequenced in a study of shared clonotypes between healthy human individuals. The protocol was immunoSEQ multiplex PCR, while the TCRdb copy is restricted to in-frame clones and leaves out a portion. The sample shows about 2.1 million clones, about 94% of them seen only once. In the naive CD8 group, cells lacked CD45RO and were positively selected for CCR7, so terminally differentiated effector memory CD45RA+ cells were left out. The sample comprised naive CD8+ T cells from PBMCs. The receptors were gathered from a man aged 18 to 30 in good health. Some clones in this sample may be carry-over from other donors' samples.

On this clone itself: Other DNA variants within this sample encode the same CDR3. J is TRBJ2-7 and V is TRBV7-9; unclear D gene. The ends were cut back, 2 bases at V and 0 bases at J, with 2 bases in the middle. The CDR3 spans 12 residues. Germline-derived CDR1 and CDR2 are SEHNR and FQNEAQ (reference sequence). The CDR3 DNA reads TGTGCCAGCAGCTTATTCTCCTACGAGCAGTACTTC. Amino acids: CASSLFSYEQYF.

This clone appeared a single time. The chain uses TRBV7-2 and TRBJ1-2; D is possibly TRBD1 (5 bases). Trimming left V 3 bases short and J 4 bases short, with 9 bases between. Germline loops: CDR1 SGHTA, CDR2 FQGNSA. The CDR3 extends over 13 amino acids. The CDR3: CASSLGVPYGYTF. The CDR3 region has the DNA TGTGCCAGCAGCTTGGGGGTACCCTATGGCTACACCTTC.

The rearrangement uses TRBV11-2 and TRBJ2-7; 9 bases are a match to TRBD2. Trimming cost V 1 base and J 4 bases; bases outside gene matches: 5. In germline, CDR1 is SGHAT, CDR2 FQNNGV. This CDR3 region has 15 residues. Written as DNA, the CDR3 is TGTGCCAGCAGCTTAGCTGGTAGCGGGAGTTACGAGCAGTACTTC. Protein product: CASSLAGSGSYEQYF. The variable domain in full, with the rest retrieved from reference TRBV11-2 and TRBJ2-7, is EAGVAQSPRYKIIEKRQSVAFWCNPISGHATLYWYQQILGQGPKLLIQFQNNGVVDDSQLPKDRFSAERLKGVDSTLKIQPAKLEDSAVYLCASSLAGSGSYEQYFGPGTRLTVT.

The chain uses TRBV27 and TRBJ2-7; 8 positions agree with TRBD2. The trim removed 3 bases at V and 2 bases at J, leaving 6 bases unmatched. Germline lookup yields CDR1 MNHEY and CDR2 SMNVEV (reference sequence). The CDR3 runs 15 residues. CDR3 sequence (DNA): TGTGCCAGCAGTTTGGCGGGAGGAGGTCCCTACGAGCAGTACTTC. This translates into CASSLAGGGPYEQYF.

V is TRBV9 and J is TRBJ2-6; D is unresolved. This CDR3 comprises 13 residues. The V gene's germline CDR1 is SGDLS and CDR2 YYNGEE. With 4 bases removed from V and 4 bases from J, the gap between germline ends came to 6 bases. The CDR3, as DNA: TGTGCCAGCAGCCCTCAGGGGGCCAACGTCCTGACTTTC. It specifies CASSPQGANVLTF.

With regard to this clone: Other DNA sequences from this sample encode an identical CDR3 as well. The CDR3 nucleotides read TGTGCCACCAGCAGAGAGGCAGGCAGCACTGAAGCTTTCTTT. Translated: CATSREAGSTEAFF. This sequence joins TRBV15 and TRBJ1-1; no definite D call. V was pared by 0 bases and J by 4 bases, with 9 bases between. The CDR3 spans 14 residues. Germline V gene data show CDR1 as LNHNV and CDR2 as YYDKDF (reference sequence).

This rearrangement joins TRBV7-9 to TRBJ2-3; 9 bases are shared with TRBD1. Germline loops: CDR1 SEHNR, CDR2 FQNEAQ (reference sequence). This CDR3 comprises 16 residues. V lost 4 bases and J lost 4; bases outside the gene matches: 9. CDR3 sequence (DNA): TGTGCCAGCAGCTCAAACCGGGACAGGGTCGCAGATACGCAGTATTTT. This codes for CASSSNRDRVADTQYF.

The table lists this clone with a few counts. This chain links TRBV28 with TRBJ1-1; D uncertain. The germline V gene has CDR1 MDHEN and CDR2 SYDVKM. The CDR3 loop spans 11 amino acids. Trimming cost V 3 bases and J 5 bases, with 4 bases left between them. In DNA form, the CDR3 reads TGTGCCAGCAGTTTCGCGACTGAAGCTTTCTTT. Translating gives CASSFATEAFF. The variable domain in full, with the rest retrieved from reference TRBV28 and TRBJ1-1, is DVKVTQSSRYLVKRTGEKVFLECVQDMDHENMFWYRQDPGLGLRLIYFSYDVKMKEKGDIPEGYSVSREKKERFSLILESASTNQTSMYLCASSFATEAFFGQGTRLTVV.

The rearrangement uses TRBV7-2 and TRBJ2-7, with D perhaps matching TRBD2 (5 bases). Trimming removed 0 bases from V and 4 bases from J, with 10 bases in between. Germline CDR1 and CDR2: SGHTA and FQGNSA. The CDR3 contains 14 residues. The DNA for the CDR3 is TGTGCCAGCAGCTTAGCGGCTAGCTGGTACGAGCAGTACTTC. Translation gives CASSLAASWYEQYF.

This clone was detected only once. The rearrangement uses TRBV6-1 and TRBJ1-1, with a weak D call TRBD1 (5 bases). The CDR3 extends over 15 amino acids. Trimming removed 4 bases from V and 0 bases from J, with 12 bases in between. Germline CDR1 reads MNHNS; CDR2 reads SASEGT. The CDR3 coding sequence is TGTGCCAGCAGTGGACGGGGACTGATGAACACTGAAGCTTTCTTT. Amino acids: CASSGRGLMNTEAFF.

The J gene is TRBJ1-1, the V gene TRBV7-2; D possibly corresponds to TRBD1 (5 bases). There are 15 residues in the CDR3. V was trimmed by 2 bases and J by 4 bases, leaving 14 bases between them. Germline assignment: CDR1 SGHTA and CDR2 FQGNSA. This CDR3 reads CASSLRRGVATEAFF. CDR3 coding DNA: TGTGCCAGCAGCTTAAGACGGGGGGTAGCCACTGAAGCTTTCTTT.

The chain carries TRBV6-6 and TRBJ2-7; 7 positions agree with TRBD2. Trimming took 6 bases from V and 3 from J; bases not matched to a gene: 11. Looked up from germline, CDR1 is MNHNY and CDR2 is SVGAGI (reference sequence). There are 15 residues in the CDR3. CDR3 sequence: CASRSEWEGLYEQYF. In DNA form, the CDR3 reads TGTGCCAGCAGGTCGGAGTGGGAGGGCCTCTACGAGCAGTACTTC.